This passage covers 30 T cell receptor beta chains from one sample sequenced in a study of blood T cell repertoires in COVID-19. The assay was immunoSEQ multiplex PCR, and TCRdb's table has in-frame clones only and misses some. The data show 170,000 or so clones, around 87% seen once. The specimen sequenced was PBMCs or T cells enriched from blood (not recorded which). These receptors were collected from a woman aged 45-59 years who had recovered from COVID-19.

The rearrangement joins TRBV7-2 to TRBJ1-2; D perhaps matches TRBD1 (5 bases). The germline V and J ends were trimmed by 5 bases and 5 bases, with 9 bases remaining between them. Germline-derived CDR1 and CDR2 are SGHTA and FQGNSA. The CDR3 consists of 12 residues. The CDR3 DNA reads TGTGCCAGCAGCATACGGGGGTATGGCTACACCTTC. As protein: CASSIRGYGYTF.

The chain links TRBV19 to TRBJ2-1; 7 bases fit TRBD2. This CDR3 comprises 17 residues. With 4 bases clipped from V and 0 bases from J, the junction kept 9 bases outside the gene matches. The germline V gene encodes CDR1 LNHDA and CDR2 SQIVND (reference sequence). For the CDR3, the DNA is TGTGCCAGTAGTACGCAATCTAGCGGCCACTCCTACAATGAGCAGTTCTTC. Translation: CASSTQSSGHSYNEQFF.

The rearrangement uses TRBV24-1 and TRBJ1-4; D not resolved. Per the germline V gene, CDR1 is KGHDR and CDR2 is SFDVKD. The length of the CDR3 is 13 residues. Trimming took 5 bases from V and 5 from J, leaving 8 bases between them. The CDR3 DNA follows: TGTGCCACCAGTGGGTCCAGAAATGAAAAACTGTTTTTT. Residues: CATSGSRNEKLFF.

V gene TRBV20-1 combines with J gene TRBJ1-2, with D possibly TRBD1 on 5 matching bases. The V gene lost 3 bases and the J gene lost 7 bases, with 9 bases spanning the gap. The CDR3 has 11 amino acids. The germline CDR1 and CDR2 sequences are DFQATT and SNEGSKA (reference sequence). The DNA of the CDR3 is TGCAGTGCTAGTGCAGGGTCTGGCTACACCTTC. It specifies CSASAGSGYTF.

The rearrangement links TRBV18 to TRBJ1-4; D is ambiguous. This CDR3 contains 14 residues. V was shortened by 2 bases and J by 4 bases, with 8 bases between the two germline ends. Germline V CDR1 and CDR2: KGHSH, LQKENI. CDR3 amino acids: CASSPERVNEKLFF. CDR3 nucleotide sequence: TGTGCCAGCTCACCAGAGCGGGTTAATGAAAAACTGTTTTTT.

The V and J genes are TRBV30 and TRBJ2-7, with TRBD2 as a possible D gene (7 bases). V was shortened by 8 bases and J by 0 bases, with 17 bases between the two germline ends. The V gene's germline CDR1 is GTSNPN and CDR2 SVGIG (reference sequence). CDR3 size: 14 residues. CDR3 nucleotide sequence: TGTGCCGGATCCGGAAGGGGGGGCTCCTACGAGCAGTACTTC. Its translation: CAGSGRGGSYEQYF.

The chain combines TRBV7-9 with TRBJ1-2, with D maybe TRBD1 (5 bases). CDR3 length: 15 residues. Trimming cost V 1 base and J 7 bases, with 16 bases left between them. Germline V CDR1 and CDR2: SEHNR, FQNEAQ (reference sequence). The CDR3 region is CASSLGVQGLVGYTF. Here the CDR3 DNA reads TGTGCCAGCAGCTTAGGGGTCCAGGGTTTGGTTGGCTACACCTTC.

The V call is TRBV7-6, the J call TRBJ1-5; D gene uncertain. Trimming shortened V by 2 bases and J by 2 bases, and 4 bases separated the two germline ends. Germline CDR1 SGHVS, CDR2 FNYEAQ. This CDR3 is built from 13 residues. The CDR3 coding sequence is TGTGCCAGCAGCTTACAGGGCAATCAGCCCCAGCATTTT. Translation: CASSLQGNQPQHF.

The J gene is TRBJ2-3, the V gene TRBV7-3; TRBD1 aligns across 10 bases. With V trimmed by 4 bases and J by 0 bases, 10 bases remained unmatched. Germline loops: CDR1 SGHTA, CDR2 FQGTGA. The CDR3 consists of 18 residues. The CDR3, as DNA: TGTGCCAGCAGCTCCCCGACAGGGGGCCAATCTAGCACAGATACGCAGTATTTT. It translates to CASSSPTGGQSSTDTQYF.

The genes are TRBV5-4 and TRBJ1-2; D not certain. V lost 1 base to trimming and J lost 3 bases, with 7 bases between them. This CDR3 has 13 amino acids. Germline-derived CDR1 and CDR2 are SGHNT and YYREEE (reference sequence). The CDR3 protein is CASSLQADYGYTF. CDR3 coding DNA: TGTGCCAGCAGCTTGCAGGCAGACTATGGCTACACCTTC.

This clone was seen only once. The CDR3 reads CASSQWVGGTDTQYF. The CDR3 nucleotides are TGTGCCAGCAGCCAATGGGTCGGGGGCACAGATACGCAGTATTTT. V is TRBV14 and J is TRBJ2-3, with D perhaps TRBD2 (5 bases). Germline V CDR1 and CDR2: SGHDN, FVKESK. CDR3 length: 15 amino acids. Trimming took 2 bases from V and 1 from J, leaving 10 bases between them.

The chain is built from TRBV19 and TRBJ1-5; 9 nucleotides align to TRBD1. This CDR3 comprises 15 residues. After removal of 5 bases from V and 1 base from J, the junction contained 3 bases not matched to a gene. CDR1 and CDR2 from the germline V gene are LNHDA and SQIVND (reference sequence). The CDR3 region has the DNA TGTGCCAGTAGTCTCGACAGGGGGAGCAATCAGCCCCAGCATTTT. This sequence encodes CASSLDRGSNQPQHF. Complete variable domain (other parts from reference TRBV19 and TRBJ1-5): DGGITQSPKYLFRKEGQNVTLSCEQNLNHDAMYWYRQDPGQGLRLIYYSQIVNDFQKGDIAEGYSVSREKKESFPLTVTSAQKNPTAFYLCASSLDRGSNQPQHFGDGTRLSIL.

The chain links TRBV7-6 to TRBJ1-5, with 7 bases that match TRBD1. This CDR3 spans 15 amino acids. V was clipped by 0 bases and J by 5 bases; unmatched bases: 4. Germline values: CDR1 SGHVS, CDR2 FNYEAQ. DNA of the CDR3: TGTGCCAGCAGCTTAGCAGACAGGGTGGATCAGCCCCAGCATTTT. It is translated as CASSLADRVDQPQHF.

This clone was seen once. V usage is TRBV11-3 and J usage is TRBJ2-1; D might be TRBD2 (6 bases). This CDR3 has 15 amino acids. The germline V gene encodes CDR1 SGHNT and CDR2 YENEEA. The V gene lost 1 base and the J gene lost 2 bases, with 9 bases spanning the gap. CDR3 bases: TGTGCCAGCAGCTTAGGCGGGGTAGCCTACAATGAGCAGTTCTTC. Its translation: CASSLGGVAYNEQFF.

This clone occurred a few times. The chain has TRBV6-5 and TRBJ2-1; tentatively, D is TRBD2 (6 bases). From germline, CDR1 is MNHEY and CDR2 SVGAGI. The CDR3 totals 14 residues. Trimming cost V 7 bases and J 2 bases, with 12 bases left between them. CDR3 region: CASIRGLTYNEQFF. The CDR3 coding sequence is TGTGCCAGCATACGGGGGTTAACCTACAATGAGCAGTTCTTC.

The chain carries TRBV6-5 and TRBJ2-7; tentative D call: TRBD2 (5 bases). The CDR3 totals 15 residues. V shed 6 bases and J shed 0 bases, with 15 bases lying between them. Germline CDR1 MNHEY, CDR2 SVGAGI. The CDR3 loop reads CASSAGGRPSYEQYF. The CDR3 nucleotides read TGTGCCAGCAGCGCCGGAGGAAGACCCTCCTACGAGCAGTACTTC.

Only a few counts were recorded for this clone. This CDR3 is CASSPQGGEQFF. The CDR3 DNA reads TGTGCCAGCAGCCCGCAGGGCGGTGAGCAGTTCTTC. This rearrangement joins TRBV7-9 to TRBJ2-1, with D perhaps matching TRBD1 (5 bases). Trimming took 5 bases from V and 9 from J, leaving 11 bases between them. This CDR3 is built from 12 residues. Per germline, CDR1 SEHNR and CDR2 FQNEAQ (reference sequence).

The chain couples TRBV19 to TRBJ1-2; weak D call: TRBD1 (5 bases). V gave up 6 bases and J gave up 6 bases, with 23 bases separating them. Germline V CDR1 and CDR2: LNHDA, SQIVND (reference sequence). The CDR3 has 16 residues. The CDR3, as DNA: TGTGCCAGTAGGATTTATGGTCAGGGAGGATCCGATGGCTACACCTTC. This sequence encodes CASRIYGQGGSDGYTF.

The genes are TRBV4-2 and TRBJ1-6; perhaps TRBD1 as D (5 bases). The germline V gene has CDR1 LGHNA and CDR2 YNFKEQ. The V end was cut by 0 bases, the J end by 7 bases, with 7 bases between. The CDR3 runs to 14 residues. This chain's CDR3 is CASSQDRGNSPLHF. The DNA for the CDR3 is TGTGCCAGCAGCCAAGATCGGGGGAATTCACCCCTCCACTTT.

The CDR3 reads CASSLQGSSYNSPLHF. In nucleotides, the CDR3 is TGTGCCAGCAGCTTACAGGGGAGCTCCTATAATTCACCCCTCCACTTT. The rearrangement joins TRBV9 to TRBJ1-6; 7 nucleotides match TRBD1. There are 16 residues in the CDR3. The V segment lost 4 bases and the J segment 0 bases; nucleotides outside the gene matches: 4. The germline V gene encodes CDR1 SGDLS and CDR2 YYNGEE. The variable domain in full, completed from reference TRBV9 and TRBJ1-6, reads DSGVTQTPKHLITATGQRVTLRCSPRSGDLSVYWYQQSLDQGLQFLIQYYNGEERAKGNILERFSAQQFPDLHSELNLSSLELGDSALYFCASSLQGSSYNSPLHFGNGTRLTVT.

V and J are TRBV4-3 and TRBJ1-6; maybe TRBD1 (6 bases). Germline CDR1 LGHNA, CDR2 YSLEER. This CDR3 has 16 residues. Trimming left V 0 bases short and J 8 bases short, with 14 bases between. CDR3 in amino acids: CASSQELTGDYSPLHF. The CDR3 nucleotides are TGCGCCAGCAGCCAAGAACTGACAGGAGATTATTCACCCCTCCACTTT.

The chain combines TRBV5-1 with TRBJ2-7, with no clear D. In germline, CDR1 is SGHRS, CDR2 YFSETQ. There are 13 residues in the CDR3. V was trimmed by 0 bases and J by 3 bases, leaving 7 bases between them. CDR3 in DNA: TGCGCCAGCAGCTTGGCTTCGCGCTACGAGCAGTACTTC. It is translated as CASSLASRYEQYF.

The gene calls are TRBV5-1 and TRBJ2-7; D perhaps matches TRBD1 (6 bases). Trimming took 0 bases from V and 3 from J, leaving 10 bases between them. The CDR3 is made up of 14 amino acids. Germline V gene data show CDR1 as SGHRS and CDR2 as YFSETQ. CDR3 coding DNA: TGCGCCAGCAGCTTGGCGAAACAGGGCTACGAGCAGTACTTC. Translated, it gives CASSLAKQGYEQYF.

The V call is TRBV9, the J call TRBJ2-5, with 7 bases that match TRBD1. The V gene end was trimmed by 4 bases and the J gene end by 3 bases; junction bases not matched to a gene: 6. This CDR3 has 14 amino acids. Germline V CDR1 and CDR2: SGDLS, YYNGEE. The CDR3 spells CASSPKDREETQYF. The DNA of the CDR3 is TGTGCCAGCAGCCCTAAAGACAGGGAAGAGACCCAGTACTTC. Filled out from reference TRBV9 and TRBJ2-5, the complete variable domain reads DSGVTQTPKHLITATGQRVTLRCSPRSGDLSVYWYQQSLDQGLQFLIQYYNGEERAKGNILERFSAQQFPDLHSELNLSSLELGDSALYFCASSPKDREETQYFGPGTRLLVL.

The chain uses TRBV19 and TRBJ1-2; TRBD1 agrees at 11 bases. CDR1 is LNHDA and CDR2 is SQIVND in the germline V gene (reference sequence). The junction had 13 bases not matched to a gene; V was cut back by 5 bases and J by 5 bases. There are 17 residues in the CDR3. The CDR3 DNA sequence: TGTGCCAGTAGTGCAACACCTTCCGGGACAGGGGGATATGGCTACACCTTC. This translates into CASSATPSGTGGYGYTF.

The chain has TRBV5-1 and TRBJ1-1; perhaps TRBD1 as D (6 bases). The V end was cut by 5 bases, the J end by 0 bases, with 17 bases between. The CDR3 contains 16 residues. Germline V gene sequence: CDR1 SGHRS, CDR2 YFSETQ. In DNA form, the CDR3 reads TGCGCCAGCAGTCCCGGGACAAATTTAATGAACACTGAAGCTTTCTTT. This codes for CASSPGTNLMNTEAFF.

This clone was detected once. V gene TRBV6-5 combines with J gene TRBJ1-6; 9 bases match TRBD1. The CDR3 runs 15 residues. Germline values: CDR1 MNHEY, CDR2 SVGAGI. V gave up 7 bases and J gave up 8 bases; unmatched junction bases: 9. The CDR3 DNA reads as TGTGCCAGCACCTTGGGACAGGGCAAGCATTCACCCCTCCACTTT. It yields the protein CASTLGQGKHSPLHF.

The J gene is TRBJ2-1, the V gene TRBV11-3, with D maybe TRBD2 (6 bases). The germline CDR1 and CDR2 sequences are SGHNT and YENEEA. Trimming removed 3 bases from V and 6 bases from J, with 18 bases in between. This CDR3 has 16 amino acids. The chain's CDR3 is CASSFSRGIRGNEQFF. The CDR3 DNA sequence: TGTGCCAGCAGCTTTAGTCGGGGGATCCGGGGCAATGAGCAGTTCTTC.

This clone was picked up one time. CDR3: CASSLTAGTTNEKLFF. Here the CDR3 DNA reads TGTGCCAGCAGCCTCACCGCCGGGACAACTAATGAAAAACTGTTTTTT. This rearrangement joins TRBV9 to TRBJ1-4; D is ambiguous. The CDR3 totals 16 residues. Trimming cost V 4 bases and J 0 bases, with 13 bases left between them. Per the germline V gene, CDR1 is SGDLS and CDR2 is YYNGEE.

In regard to this clone: An end of the junction differs from the germline gene, which may be a read error. This sequence joins TRBV6-1 and TRBJ1-2; D is perhaps TRBD1 (6 bases). The germline gives CDR1 MNHNS, CDR2 SASEGT. The CDR3 runs 15 residues. CDR3 sequence reads: CASIEDRRANYGYTF. CDR3 DNA: TGTGCCAGCATTGAAGACAGGCGAGCTAACTATGGCTACACCTTC.